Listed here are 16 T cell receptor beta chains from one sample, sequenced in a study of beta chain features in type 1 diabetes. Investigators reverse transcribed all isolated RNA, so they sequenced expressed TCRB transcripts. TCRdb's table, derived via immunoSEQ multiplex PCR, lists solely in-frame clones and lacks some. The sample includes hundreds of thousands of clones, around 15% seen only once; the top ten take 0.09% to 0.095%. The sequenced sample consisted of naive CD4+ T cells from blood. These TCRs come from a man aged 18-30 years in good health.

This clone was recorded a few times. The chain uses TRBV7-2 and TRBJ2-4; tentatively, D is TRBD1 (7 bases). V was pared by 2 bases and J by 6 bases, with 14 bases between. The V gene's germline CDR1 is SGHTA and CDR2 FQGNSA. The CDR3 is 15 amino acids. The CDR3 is CASSLISRGANIQYF. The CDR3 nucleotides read TGTGCCAGCAGCTTAATAAGCAGGGGGGCAAACATTCAGTACTTC.

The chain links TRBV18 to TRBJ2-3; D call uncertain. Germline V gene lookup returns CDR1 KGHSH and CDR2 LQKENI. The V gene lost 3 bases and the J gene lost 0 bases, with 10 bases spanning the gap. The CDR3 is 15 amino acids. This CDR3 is CASSPLDGSTDTQYF. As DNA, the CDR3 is TGTGCCAGCTCACCGTTGGACGGAAGCACAGATACGCAGTATTTT.

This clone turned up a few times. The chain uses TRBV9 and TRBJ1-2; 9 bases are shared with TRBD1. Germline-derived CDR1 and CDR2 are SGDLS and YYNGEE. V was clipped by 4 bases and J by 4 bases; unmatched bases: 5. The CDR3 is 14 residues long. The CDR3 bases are TGTGCCAGCAGCCCACAGGGGGCAAGCTATGGCTACACCTTC. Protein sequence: CASSPQGASYGYTF.

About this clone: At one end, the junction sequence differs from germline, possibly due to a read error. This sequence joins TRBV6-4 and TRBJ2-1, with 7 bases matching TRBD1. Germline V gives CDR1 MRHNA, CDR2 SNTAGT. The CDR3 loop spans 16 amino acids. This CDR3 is CASSAWAGGNNKEQFF. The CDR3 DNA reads TGTGCCAGCAGTGCTTGGGCAGGGGGTAATAACAAAGAGCAGTTCTTC.

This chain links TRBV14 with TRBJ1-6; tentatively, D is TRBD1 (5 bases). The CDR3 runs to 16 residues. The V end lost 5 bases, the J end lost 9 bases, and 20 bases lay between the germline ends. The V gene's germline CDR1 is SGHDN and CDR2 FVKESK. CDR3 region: CASSTKSGGFSSPLHF. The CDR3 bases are TGTGCCAGCAGCACTAAGTCCGGGGGATTTAGTTCACCCCTCCACTTT.

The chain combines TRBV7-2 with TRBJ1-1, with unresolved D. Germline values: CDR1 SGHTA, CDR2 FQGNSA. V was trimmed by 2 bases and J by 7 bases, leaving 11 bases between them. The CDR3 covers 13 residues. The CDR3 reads CASSLRGYGEAFF. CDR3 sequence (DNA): TGTGCCAGCAGCTTACGAGGATACGGTGAAGCTTTCTTT. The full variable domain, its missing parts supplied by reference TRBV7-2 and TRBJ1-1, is GAGVSQSPSNKVTEKGKDVELRCDPISGHTALYWYRQSLGQGLEFLIYFQGNSAPDKSGLPSDRFSAERTGGSVSTLTIQRTQQEDSAVYLCASSLRGYGEAFFGQGTRLTVV.

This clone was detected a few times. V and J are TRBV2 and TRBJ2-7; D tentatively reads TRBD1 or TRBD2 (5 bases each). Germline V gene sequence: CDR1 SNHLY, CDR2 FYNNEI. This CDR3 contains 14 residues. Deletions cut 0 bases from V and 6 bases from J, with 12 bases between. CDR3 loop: CASSEASAGTEQYF. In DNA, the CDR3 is TGTGCCAGCAGTGAAGCGAGCGCAGGGACCGAGCAGTACTTC.

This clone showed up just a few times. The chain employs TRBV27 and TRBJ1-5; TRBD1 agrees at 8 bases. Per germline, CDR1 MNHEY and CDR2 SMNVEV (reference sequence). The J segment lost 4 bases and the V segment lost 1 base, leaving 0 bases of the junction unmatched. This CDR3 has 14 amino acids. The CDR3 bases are TGTGCCAGCAGTTTATACAGGGGGAATCAGCCCCAGCATTTT. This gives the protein CASSLYRGNQPQHF.

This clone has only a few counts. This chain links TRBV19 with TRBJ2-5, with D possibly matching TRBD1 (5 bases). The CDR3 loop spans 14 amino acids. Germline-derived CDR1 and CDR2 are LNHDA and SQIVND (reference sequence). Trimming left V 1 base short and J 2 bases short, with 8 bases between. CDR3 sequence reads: CASSIGGTQETQYF. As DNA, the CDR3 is TGTGCCAGTAGTATAGGGGGCACGCAAGAGACCCAGTACTTC.

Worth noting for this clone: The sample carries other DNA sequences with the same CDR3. CDR3 amino acids: CSARQGRGYTF. The CDR3 coding sequence is TGCAGTGCTAGACAAGGTCGGGGCTACACCTTC. V is TRBV20-1 and J is TRBJ1-2; D is ambiguous. Germline CDR1 DFQATT, CDR2 SNEGSKA (reference sequence). The V and J ends lost 2 bases and 8 bases respectively, with 9 bases between them. There are 11 residues in the CDR3.

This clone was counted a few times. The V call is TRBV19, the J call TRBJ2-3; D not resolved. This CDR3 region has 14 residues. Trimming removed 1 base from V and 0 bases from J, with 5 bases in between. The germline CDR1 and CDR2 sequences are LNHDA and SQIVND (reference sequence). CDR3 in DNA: TGTGCCAGTAGTATAGCACCAAGCACAGATACGCAGTATTTT. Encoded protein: CASSIAPSTDTQYF.

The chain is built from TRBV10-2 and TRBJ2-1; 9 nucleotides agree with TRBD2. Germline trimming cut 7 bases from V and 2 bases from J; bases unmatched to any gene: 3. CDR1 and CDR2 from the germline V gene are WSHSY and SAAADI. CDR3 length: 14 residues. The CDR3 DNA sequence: TGCGCCAGCAAAAGGACTAGCGCCTACAATGAGCAGTTCTTC. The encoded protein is CASKRTSAYNEQFF.

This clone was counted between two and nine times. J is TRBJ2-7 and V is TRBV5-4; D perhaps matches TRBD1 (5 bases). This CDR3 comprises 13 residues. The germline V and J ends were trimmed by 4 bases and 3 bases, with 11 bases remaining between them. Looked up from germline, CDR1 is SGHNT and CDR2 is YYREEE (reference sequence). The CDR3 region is CASSQGSSYEQYF. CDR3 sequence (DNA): TGTGCCAGCAGCCAGGGCTCGAGCTACGAGCAGTACTTC. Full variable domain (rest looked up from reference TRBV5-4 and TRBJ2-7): ETGVTQSPTHLIKTRGQQVTLRCSSQSGHNTVSWYQQALGQGPQFIFQYYREEENGRGNFPPRFSGLQFPNYSSELNVNALELDDSALYLCASSQGSSYEQYFGPGTRLTVT.

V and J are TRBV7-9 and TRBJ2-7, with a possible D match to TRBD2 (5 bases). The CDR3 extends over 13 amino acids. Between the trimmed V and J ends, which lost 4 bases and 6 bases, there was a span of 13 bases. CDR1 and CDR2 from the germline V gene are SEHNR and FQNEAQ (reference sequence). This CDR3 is CASSSGGGPEQYF. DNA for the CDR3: TGTGCCAGCAGCTCCGGCGGAGGACCCGAGCAGTACTTC.

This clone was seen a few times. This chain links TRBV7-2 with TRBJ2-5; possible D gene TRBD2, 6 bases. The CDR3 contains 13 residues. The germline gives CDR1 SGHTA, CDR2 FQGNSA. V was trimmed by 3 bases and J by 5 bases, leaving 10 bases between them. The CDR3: CASSFREEETQYF. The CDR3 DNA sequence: TGTGCCAGCAGCTTCAGGGAGGAGGAGACCCAGTACTTC.

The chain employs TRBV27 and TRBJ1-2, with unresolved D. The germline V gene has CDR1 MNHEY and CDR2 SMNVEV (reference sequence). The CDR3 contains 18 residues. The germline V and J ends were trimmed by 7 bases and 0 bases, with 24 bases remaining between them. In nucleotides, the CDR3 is TGTGCCAGCACCCAAGTCGCCCACGCACGAGGGTCTAACTATGGCTACACCTTC. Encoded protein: CASTQVAHARGSNYGYTF.